This TCR beta chain was retrieved from a study of T cells in Graves' hyperthyroidism and ophthalmopathy. Whole-study context: Peripheral blood was acquired at first diagnosis, ahead of any therapy whatsoever. Study-wide findings and caveats: Most thyroid clonotypes expanded above 0.001 were also detected in blood.

Amplification targeted TCR beta CDR3 regions from RNA transcripts. HTBI primers were the set used in a first-round RT-PCR of the TCR CDR3. TCRdb reprocessed the multiplex PCR reads via MiXCR and lists one record per CDR3 protein. The sample lists hundreds of thousands of distinct CDR3 sequences; 11% to 15% were seen once. Graves' hyperthyroidism qualified as stable when ophthalmopathy did not progress within 18 months. In the case of this clonotype: Its specificity is unknown.

Germline V gives CDR1 SQVTM, CDR2 ANQGSEA. The J segment lost 2 bases and the V segment lost 6 bases, leaving 12 bases of the junction unmatched. CDR3 length: 15 amino acids. Material: blood. This TCR was recovered from a woman younger than 30 with Graves' hyperthyroidism. The chain links TRBV29-1 to TRBJ2-7, with 8 nucleotides matching TRBD2. This CDR3 reads CSVLLLAGPAYEQYF. The CDR3 DNA is TGCAGCGTGCTTCTTCTAGCGGGCCCGGCCTACGAGCAGTACTTC.